The clone carrying this T cell receptor beta chain was recorded at least ten times. Time point defined: after neoadjuvant nivolumab, at surgical resection. Patients had newly diagnosed, untreated stage II-IVA oral cavity squamous cell carcinoma. These oral cavity squamous cell carcinomas were HPV-negative and locally advanced. Survey sequencing of tumors mostly used 4.5 to 6 ug DNA, two replicates. This table comes from immunoSEQ multiplex PCR, and its TCRdb copy is limited to in-frame clones, with some not included. Of some 22,000 clones listed, 25% to 30% are singletons. The data were obtained in a study of neoadjuvant anti-PD-1 for oral cavity cancer. Across the study: Patients without progression got a fourth dose around day 43.

The source of this sequence is a person between 35 and 79 years old with oral cavity squamous cell carcinoma. The sequencing used tumor tissue, collected after nivolumab (anti-PD-1) treatment.

CDR3 sequence (DNA): TGTGCCAGCAGCTTAGAGGGCAGGGCAAACACTGAAGCTTTCTTT. Amino acid sequence: CASSLEGRANTEAFF. The genes are TRBV7-2 and TRBJ1-1, with a weak D call TRBD1 (5 bases). The CDR3 totals 15 residues. Between the trimmed V and J ends, which lost 1 base and 2 bases, there was a span of 11 bases. Germline V gene sequence: CDR1 SGHTA, CDR2 FQGNSA.